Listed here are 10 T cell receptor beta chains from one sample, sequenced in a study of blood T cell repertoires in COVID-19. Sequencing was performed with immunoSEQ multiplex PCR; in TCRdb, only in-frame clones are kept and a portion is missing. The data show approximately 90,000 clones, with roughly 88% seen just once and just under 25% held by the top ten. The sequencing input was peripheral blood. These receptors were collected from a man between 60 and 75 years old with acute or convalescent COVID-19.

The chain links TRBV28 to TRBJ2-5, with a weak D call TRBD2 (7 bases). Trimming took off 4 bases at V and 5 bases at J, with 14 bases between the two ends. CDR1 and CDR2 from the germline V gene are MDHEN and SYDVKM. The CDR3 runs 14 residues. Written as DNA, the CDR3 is TGTGCCAGCAGTTGGGGGGGGCTTGGGGAGACCCAGTACTTC. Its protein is CASSWGGLGETQYF.

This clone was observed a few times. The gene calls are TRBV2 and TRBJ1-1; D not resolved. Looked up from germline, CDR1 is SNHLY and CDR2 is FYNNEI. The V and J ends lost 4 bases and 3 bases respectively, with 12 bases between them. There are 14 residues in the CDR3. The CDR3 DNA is TGTGCCAGCAGTGTGGCAGCACGGGACACTGAAGCTTTCTTT. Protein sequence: CASSVAARDTEAFF.

CDR3 in DNA: TGTGCCAGCAGCTTAGATCGGGCGGGGGGCCTTACTTGGGAGCAGTTCTTC. It encodes CASSLDRAGGLTWEQFF. This chain connects TRBV7-2 to TRBJ2-1; 8 bases agree with TRBD2. V was clipped by 1 base and J by 10 bases; unmatched bases: 15. Germline V CDR1 and CDR2: SGHTA, FQGNSA. This CDR3 has 17 residues. Together with reference TRBV7-2 and TRBJ2-1, the CDR3 gives the full variable domain: GAGVSQSPSNKVTEKGKDVELRCDPISGHTALYWYRQSLGQGLEFLIYFQGNSAPDKSGLPSDRFSAERTGGSVSTLTIQRTQQEDSAVYLCASSLDRAGGLTWEQFFGPGTRLTVL.

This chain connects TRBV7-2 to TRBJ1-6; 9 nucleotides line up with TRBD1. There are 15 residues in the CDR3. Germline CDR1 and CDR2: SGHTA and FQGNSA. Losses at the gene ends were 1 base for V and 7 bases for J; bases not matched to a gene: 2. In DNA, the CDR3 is TGTGCCAGCAGCTTAGGGGGGACAGGGAATTCACCCCTCCACTTT. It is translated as CASSLGGTGNSPLHF.

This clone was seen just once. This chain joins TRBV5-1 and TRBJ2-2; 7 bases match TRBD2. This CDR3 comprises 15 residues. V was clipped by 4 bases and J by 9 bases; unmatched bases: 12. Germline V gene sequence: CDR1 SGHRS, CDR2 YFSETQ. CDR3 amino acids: CASSDSLAAGRELFF. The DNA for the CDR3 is TGCGCCAGCAGCGATTCCCTAGCGGCGGGCCGGGAGCTGTTTTTT. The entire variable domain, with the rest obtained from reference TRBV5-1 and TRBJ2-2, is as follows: KAGVTQTPRYLIKTRGQQVTLSCSPISGHRSVSWYQQTPGQGLQFLFEYFSETQRNKGNFPGRFSGRQFSNSRSEMNVSTLELGDSALYLCASSDSLAAGRELFFGEGSRLTVL.

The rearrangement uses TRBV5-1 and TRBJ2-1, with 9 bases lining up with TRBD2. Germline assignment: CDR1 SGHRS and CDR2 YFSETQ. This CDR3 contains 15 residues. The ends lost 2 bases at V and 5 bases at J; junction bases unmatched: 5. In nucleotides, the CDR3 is TGCGCCAGCAGCTTCCTAGCGGGGAGTAACAATGAGCAGTTCTTC. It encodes CASSFLAGSNNEQFF.

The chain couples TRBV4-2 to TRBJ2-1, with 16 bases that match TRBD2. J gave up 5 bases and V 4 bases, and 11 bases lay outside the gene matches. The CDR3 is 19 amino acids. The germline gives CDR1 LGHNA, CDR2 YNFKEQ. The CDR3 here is CASSPSGTSGGARHNEQFF. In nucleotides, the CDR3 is TGTGCCAGCAGCCCCAGCGGGACTAGCGGGGGGGCGCGCCACAATGAGCAGTTCTTC.

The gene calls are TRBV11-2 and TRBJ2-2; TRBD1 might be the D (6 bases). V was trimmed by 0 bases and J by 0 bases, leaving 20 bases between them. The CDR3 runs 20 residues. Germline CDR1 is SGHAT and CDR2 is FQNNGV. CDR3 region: CASSLDSRRRTVTNTGELFF. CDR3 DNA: TGTGCCAGCAGCTTAGATTCTAGGAGGAGGACAGTAACGAACACCGGGGAGCTGTTTTTT.

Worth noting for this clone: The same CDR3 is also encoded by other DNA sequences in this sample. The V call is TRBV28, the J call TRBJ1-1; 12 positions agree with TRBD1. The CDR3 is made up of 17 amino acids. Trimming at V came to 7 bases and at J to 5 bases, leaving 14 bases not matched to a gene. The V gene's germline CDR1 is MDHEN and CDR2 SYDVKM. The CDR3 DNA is TGTGCCAGCATCGCCGGAGGGACAGGGGGCTTCGTTACTGAAGCTTTCTTT. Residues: CASIAGGTGGFVTEAFF.

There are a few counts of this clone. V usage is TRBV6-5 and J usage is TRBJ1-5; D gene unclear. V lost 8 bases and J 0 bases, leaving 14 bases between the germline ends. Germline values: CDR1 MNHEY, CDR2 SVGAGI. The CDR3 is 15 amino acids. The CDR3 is CASRISGDSNQPQHF. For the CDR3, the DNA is TGTGCCAGCCGGATAAGCGGAGATAGCAATCAGCCCCAGCATTTT.